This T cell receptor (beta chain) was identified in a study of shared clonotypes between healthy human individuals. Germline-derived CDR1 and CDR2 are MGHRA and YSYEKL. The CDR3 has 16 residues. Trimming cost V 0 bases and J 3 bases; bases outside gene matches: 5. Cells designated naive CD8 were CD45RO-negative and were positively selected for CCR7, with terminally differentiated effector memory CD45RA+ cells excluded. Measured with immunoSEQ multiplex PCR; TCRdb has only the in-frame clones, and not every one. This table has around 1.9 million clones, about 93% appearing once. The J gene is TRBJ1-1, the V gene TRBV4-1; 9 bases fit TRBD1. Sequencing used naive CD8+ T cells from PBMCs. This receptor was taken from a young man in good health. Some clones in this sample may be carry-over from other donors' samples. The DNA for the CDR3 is TGCGCCAGCAGCCAAGAGGGACAGGGATGGGACACTGAAGCTTTCTTT. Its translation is CASSQEGQGWDTEAFF.